This T cell receptor beta chain was profiled in a study of blood T cells in healthy people across ages. Sample-barcoded 5' priming and a J-beta primer mix drove a second PCR of roughly 6 to 12 cycles. TCRdb independently ran MiXCR on the 5' RACE reads; one entry per CDR3 protein. The sample shows about 1,500,000 distinct CDR3 sequences, about 43% of them seen only once. There are a few counts of this clonotype. Its antigen is still unknown. Study outcomes and limitations: Naive CD4+ cell counts and diversity both ran higher in long-lived than in aged donors. Older age coincided with a roughly linear decline in TCR beta diversity per million T cells.

The specimen was blood. The TCR originated in a woman under 30 in good health.

CDR3 bases: TGTGCCAGCAGTGAATTCTTCCGTCCTCAAGGGGCTAGCGGGACCTCCTACAATGAGCAGTTCTTC. Protein sequence: CASSEFFRPQGASGTSYNEQFF. The chain uses TRBV25-1 and TRBJ2-1; the match to TRBD2 covers 9 bases. V trimming: 1 base; J trimming: 0 bases; junction bases outside the gene matches: 19. The CDR3 contains 22 residues. Looked up from germline, CDR1 is MGHDK and CDR2 is SYGVNS.